This T cell receptor beta chain originates from a study of cytomegalovirus exposure and HLA in healthy donors listed by TCRdb under 2017. Context from the whole study: In an earlier analysis of 450 to 750 of the donors, about 260 Gb of sequence data and 117 million unique TCR beta sequences from about 190 million T cells were reported. About 280 gigabases of sequencing data and roughly 81 million unique TCR sequences made up an early release that covered under 750 HLA-typed donors. Among the roughly 430 genotyped donors, 81% belonged to the genetic ancestry cluster associated with self-reported Caucasian donors. The study aimed to test whether cataloging public T cell receptors could reveal signatures of past pathogen exposure. The study used immunosequencing to profile the T cell repertoires of several hundred subjects and linked those repertoires to cytomegalovirus serostatus. Along with the approximately 650-subject first cohort, a separate validation cohort of more than 90 different subjects was used. High-throughput TCR immunosequencing, statistical association of individual TCRs with disease status, and machine learning were combined to predict cytomegalovirus infection status. To study patterns of TCR occurrence, a later analysis re-analyzed previously published TCR beta repertoires from around 660 donors and added high-resolution HLA genotyping. The later analysis used no new phenotypic data to find candidate immune exposures, relying instead on TCR beta sequences and their occurrence across donors. In an earlier analysis of 587 of the donors, high-throughput TCR beta sequencing was used to judge whether each TCR beta V gene segment behaved as functional or pseudogenic. Alongside the repertoire data, information on donor age, sex, ethnicity and CMV serostatus was compiled. A later genetic analysis took genome-wide SNP genotypes for about 55% of the 666 donors and used that subset as a discovery cohort. Every repertoire in the discovery cohort had been generated on one and the same sequencing platform. HLA typing covered class I and class II loci at four-digit resolution. Typing coverage varied by locus: roughly 629-640 donors for A, B, C, DRB1 and DQB1; under 550 for DQA1; 600 to 610 for DPA1; approximately 490 for DPB1. About five DR-DQ haplotypes were treated as single units for association and clustering because of strong linkage in the cohort. Among 350 to 400 genotyped donors of the cohort, an average of approximately 230,000 unique TCR beta nucleotide sequences were sequenced per donor, about a sixth of them non-productive. Paper-wide results and their limitations: In a later analysis, TCR association rates were found to vary across HLA loci, with the most associated TCRs seen for DRB1 alleles and the fewest for HLA-C alleles. Correlated functional status among segregating V segments might be attributable to linkage disequilibrium, but an unknown experimental factor could not be ruled out. The earlier analysis of fewer than 750 of the donors excluded 15 to 20 rarely observed V segments, including chromosome 9 orphons, because counts were too low. Sequencing depth was assumed to be roughly uniform across donors in the presence/absence analyses, though that assumption may not hold. In this cohort, only TCR beta chains were sequenced, and detectable features were limited by the absence of alpha or paired-chain data. When HLA alleles, especially DR and DQ, strongly co-occurred, attributing TCR associations to individual alleles was difficult. Three of the identified cytomegalovirus-associated TCR beta chains were confirmed in vitro to be specific for cytomegalovirus antigens. CMV serostatus was the only immune exposure information available for the cohort. The 87-base-pair reads could not distinguish some IMGT-functional V segments, including TRBV6-2 and TRBV6-3, so those segments were excluded. According to a later analysis, most CMV-associated TCR beta chains appeared to be HLA-restricted, and the HLA associations seemed to be driven largely by CMV exposure. According to the authors, the approach could potentially be generalized to other disease states and immunological phenotypes. A further reported finding was that TCR beta sequences accurately predicted the HLA-A and HLA-B alleles for most subjects in the first cohort. Compared with equally common non-associated chains, HLA-associated TCR beta chains in a later analysis were more clonally expanded and had lower generation probabilities. HLA typing was unavailable for some donors at each locus, so association tests used only the typed subset. A later analysis reported that several top co-occurrence clusters appeared linked to parvovirus B19, influenza, CMV and Epstein-Barr virus. At a false discovery rate of 0.05, a later analysis linked 16,000 or so TCR beta sequences to specific HLA alleles. While some public TCRs were present in many individuals, most TCR sequences turned up only very rarely across donors. A cluster of highly shared sequence variants was judged likely to represent a technical artifact of the sequencing pipeline. A later genetic analysis reported fewer N-insertions in productive TCRs among donors in an Asian-associated ancestry cluster than the 666-donor mean. The study gave a list of under 200 TCR beta chains associated with cytomegalovirus. An earlier analysis of some 590 of the donors showed that most TCR beta V segments appeared in productive rearrangements either about 87% or about 30% of the time, which broadly matched IMGT annotations. The classifier was reported to diagnose cytomegalovirus status with high specificity and sensitivity in both the original cohort and the validation cohort. V-gene and J-gene trimming of TCR beta chains was associated with a missense DCLRE1C variant in a later genetic analysis, and the association was replicated in an independent cohort.

Libraries were prepared through the immunoSEQ multiplex PCR assay. The multiplex PCR relied on a mix of 60 forward primers for TCR Vbeta segments and 13 reverse primers for TCR Jbeta segments. The CDR3 region of rearranged TCR beta genes was amplified from genomic DNA by a multiplex PCR assay. On the Illumina HiSeq System, the amplified TCR beta libraries were sequenced as 87-base-pair reads. The authors processed their data as follows. In a later analysis, about 80 million unique TCR beta chains were counted across the roughly 670 repertoires, and roughly 9.9 million of these chains were shared by at least two donors. Raw reads were error-corrected and collapsed into unique sequences with a nearest-neighbor algorithm that merged closely related sequences to remove PCR and sequencing errors. To assign V, D and J gene segments, CDR3 sequences were aligned to IMGT reference sequences. For a sequence to be retained, at least a six-nucleotide match to both a V gene segment and a J gene segment was required. A rearrangement counted as productive if the CDR3 had no stop codons and remained in frame with V and J, and every other rearrangement counted as non-productive. CDR3 was defined by IMGT convention, running from the second conserved V-encoded cysteine to the conserved J-encoded phenylalanine. The earlier analysis of some 540 of the donors excluded any sequence lacking an unambiguous match to a single V gene segment. In an earlier analysis of several hundred of the donors, a V segment was called functional when productive rearrangements were above 56.7%, and segregating when the standard deviation between donors exceeded 5%. A statistical classification framework was built to diagnose cytomegalovirus status from the catalog of TCR beta chain sequences. In a later analysis, V and J genes were assigned by comparing TCR nucleotide sequences against IMGT/GENE-DB human TR gene sequences. A later analysis assigned CDR3 sequences and most-parsimonious VDJ recombination scenarios with the TCRdist pipeline. A later analysis defined each TCR beta chain by its CDR3 amino acid sequence plus V-gene family, and excluded reads lacking a unique V-gene family. To address suspected cross-contamination and a sequencing artifact, a later analysis removed roughly 580 highly shared, low-generation-probability nucleotide sequences. In a later analysis, a clonal expansion index for each public chain was calculated from normalized within-repertoire ranks of inferred template counts. A later analysis computed generation probabilities with a VDJ recombination model fitted to out-of-frame rearrangements, and checked the results against IGoR. Hypergeometric tests were used in a later analysis to score TCR-TCR, TCR-HLA and TCR-CMV co-occurrence, with a repertoire-size bias correction applied to the TCR pairs. To estimate false discovery rates, a later analysis permuted the HLA or CMV assignments 20 times. In a later analysis, co-occurring TCRs were grouped using DBSCAN, and TCRdist sequence similarity was added for clustering within HLA-allele-positive subsets. Repertoires with fewer than 30,000 or more than 120,000 public chains were left out of co-occurrence clustering, as were five repertoires with anomalous nucleotide sharing. The immuneACCESS repertoire file appears here via TCRdb, limited to in-frame rearrangements. These files lack a portion of the clones; in checked studies, under half of the deficit traces to unresolved V genes, and the cause of the others is not known. Clonal size and the V and J genes are those of that table, whereas D and trimming came from the DNA. This sample lists around 78,000 clones; about 60% were detected once. The ten largest clonotypes hold over 5.5% of the sample.

The cohort was made up of several hundred healthy bone marrow donors. Cohort members were all nominally healthy when sampled, although unrecorded immune exposures were likely present. The donor was CMV seropositive and belonged to the group of over 250 seropositive cohort members. Every donor gave a peripheral blood sample, and the peripheral blood mononuclear cells from that sample were used for TCR beta sequencing. Genomic DNA extraction from the blood cell samples was performed with the Qiagen DNeasy Blood Extraction Kit. This clone was seen a few times. Its antigen specificity is not known. No much larger clone is present one base from it, and per-base qualities are unavailable. Here V drops 4 bases and J drops 2 bases, and the junction holds 4 bases not matched to any gene. The CDR3, cysteine through phenylalanine, is 14 amino acids long. Only the CDR3 DNA is retained, 42 bases long and in frame from the first base. Per the germline V gene, MGHRA is the CDR1 and YSYEKL is the CDR2.

This TCR was recovered from a young man in good health and CMV-seropositive. The sequencing sample was made of PBMCs. Recombination connected TRBV4-1 to TRBJ2-7; TRBD1 lines up with 8 middle nucleotides. The bases are TGCGCCAGCAGCCCCTGGGACAGGACCTACGAGCAGTACTTC. Its translation is CASSPWDRTYEQYF.